This TCR beta chain was observed in a study of T cell responses to AZD1222 COVID-19 vaccine. Sequenced by immunoSEQ multiplex PCR; TCRdb stores in-frame clones only, minus some. The sample consists of under 150,000 clones, 88% of them appearing once. This clone was counted once. The CDR3 is 15 residues long. The germline V gene encodes CDR1 MNHEY and CDR2 SVGAGI. The V and J ends lost 0 bases and 3 bases respectively, with 9 bases between them. The chain joins TRBV6-5 to TRBJ1-3; D remains unclear. This receptor was taken from an adult in good health. This specimen was peripheral blood, taken on day 0 of MenACWY control vaccination. The CDR3 region is CASSYSNGFGNTIYF. The CDR3 bases are TGTGCCAGCAGTTACTCGAATGGGTTTGGAAACACCATATATTTT.